Following are 26 T cell receptor beta chains from one sample sequenced in a study of blood T cell repertoires in COVID-19. TCRdb's table, derived via immunoSEQ multiplex PCR, lists solely in-frame clones and lacks some. The sample shows 84,000 or so clones, around four fifths of them seen only once. Material for sequencing was peripheral blood. All receptors come from a woman between 70 and 85 years old with active or convalescent COVID-19.

The chain uses TRBV5-4 and TRBJ1-1; TRBD1 matches 8 bases. Trimming cost V 6 bases and J 0 bases; bases outside gene matches: 4. Germline assignment: CDR1 SGHNT and CDR2 YYREEE (reference sequence). The CDR3 has 14 amino acids. Here the CDR3 reads CASTPGQVNTEAFF. For the CDR3, the DNA is TGTGCCAGCACCCCGGGACAGGTGAACACTGAAGCTTTCTTT.

This sequence joins TRBV5-1 and TRBJ2-7; D may be TRBD1 (6 bases). V lost 2 bases and J 2 bases, leaving 14 bases between the germline ends. CDR3 size: 15 residues. Germline values: CDR1 SGHRS, CDR2 YFSETQ. CDR3 residues: CASSFLQGSTYEQYF. In nucleotides, the CDR3 is TGCGCCAGCAGCTTTTTACAGGGCTCGACCTACGAGCAGTACTTC. The variable domain in full, completed from reference TRBV5-1 and TRBJ2-7, reads KAGVTQTPRYLIKTRGQQVTLSCSPISGHRSVSWYQQTPGQGLQFLFEYFSETQRNKGNFPGRFSGRQFSNSRSEMNVSTLELGDSALYLCASSFLQGSTYEQYFGPGTRLTVT.

The chain links TRBV9 to TRBJ1-1; the D gene is possibly TRBD1 (6 bases). This CDR3 comprises 14 residues. V shed 4 bases and J shed 1 base, with 11 bases lying between them. Germline assignment: CDR1 SGDLS and CDR2 YYNGEE. The chain's CDR3 is CASSSRGANTEAFF. The CDR3 nucleotides read TGTGCCAGCAGCTCCCGGGGGGCGAACACTGAAGCTTTCTTT. Looking up the rest from reference TRBV9 and TRBJ1-1 gives the full variable domain: DSGVTQTPKHLITATGQRVTLRCSPRSGDLSVYWYQQSLDQGLQFLIQYYNGEERAKGNILERFSAQQFPDLHSELNLSSLELGDSALYFCASSSRGANTEAFFGQGTRLTVV.

V usage is TRBV18 and J usage is TRBJ2-7, with 7 bases lining up with TRBD1. The germline V gene has CDR1 KGHSH and CDR2 LQKENI. The CDR3 is 14 amino acids. V trimming: 6 bases; J trimming: 2 bases; junction bases outside the gene matches: 7. The CDR3 spells CASSTGTAPYEQYF. In DNA, the CDR3 is TGTGCCAGCTCCACCGGGACAGCCCCCTACGAGCAGTACTTC.

This chain connects TRBV7-2 to TRBJ2-1, with D possibly being TRBD2 (6 bases). The CDR3 has 15 residues. Per germline, CDR1 SGHTA and CDR2 FQGNSA. V was trimmed by 5 bases and J by 5 bases, leaving 16 bases between them. The CDR3 DNA is TGTGCCAGCAGCGTCGAGGGACTCCCTAACAATGAGCAGTTCTTC. It is translated as CASSVEGLPNNEQFF. The full variable domain, rest sourced from reference TRBV7-2 and TRBJ2-1, is GAGVSQSPSNKVTEKGKDVELRCDPISGHTALYWYRQSLGQGLEFLIYFQGNSAPDKSGLPSDRFSAERTGGSVSTLTIQRTQQEDSAVYLCASSVEGLPNNEQFFGPGTRLTVL.

V and J are TRBV5-5 and TRBJ1-5, with 9 positions matching TRBD1. Trimming cost V 0 bases and J 3 bases; bases outside gene matches: 4. The CDR3 totals 16 residues. Germline V gives CDR1 SGHKS, CDR2 YYEKEE (reference sequence). In DNA form, the CDR3 reads TGTGCCAGCAGCTTGGGGGACAGGGCCCACAATCAGCCCCAGCATTTT. Translated: CASSLGDRAHNQPQHF.

Remarks on this clone: The same CDR3 also results from other DNA sequences found in this sample. J is TRBJ1-3 and V is TRBV6-5; TRBD1 agrees at 7 bases. Germline lookup yields CDR1 MNHEY and CDR2 SVGAGI. The CDR3 length is 14 residues. With 6 bases clipped from V and 1 base from J, the junction kept 3 bases outside the gene matches. The CDR3 DNA is TGTGCCAGCAGGCGACAGGGTTCTGGAAACACCATATATTTT. This codes for CASRRQGSGNTIYF.

J is TRBJ2-7 and V is TRBV6-5, with 9 bases that match TRBD1. The CDR3 loop spans 16 amino acids. The germline V gene encodes CDR1 MNHEY and CDR2 SVGAGI. V dropped 0 bases and J dropped 5; count of bases not matched to a gene: 8. The CDR3: CASSYSIWDRDNEQYF. CDR3 sequence (DNA): TGTGCCAGCAGTTACTCGATCTGGGACAGGGACAACGAGCAGTACTTC.

The genes are TRBV18 and TRBJ2-7; D gene unclear. CDR3 length: 15 amino acids. The V gene's germline CDR1 is KGHSH and CDR2 LQKENI. The V end lost 0 bases, the J end lost 3 bases, and 12 bases lay between the germline ends. The CDR3 DNA sequence: TGTGCCAGCTCACCACCACTTGCGGTGGGCTACGAGCAGTACTTC. Translating it yields CASSPPLAVGYEQYF.

The V and J genes are TRBV19 and TRBJ2-4; TRBD2 matches at 15 bases. The CDR3 has 20 amino acids. Germline V CDR1 and CDR2: LNHDA, SQIVND (reference sequence). Trimming cost V 4 bases and J 1 base; bases outside gene matches: 11. The CDR3 bases are TGTGCCAGTAGTAGCTATTTCGGACTAGCGGGGGGGCCTGCCAAAAACATTCAGTACTTC. Translating it yields CASSSYFGLAGGPAKNIQYF.

This sequence joins TRBV7-9 and TRBJ1-2, with D possibly being TRBD1 (5 bases). Per the germline V gene, CDR1 is SEHNR and CDR2 is FQNEAQ (reference sequence). The V end was cut by 5 bases, the J end by 6 bases, with 19 bases between. CDR3 length: 15 amino acids. In nucleotides, the CDR3 is TGTGCCAGCAGCACCTTCGGTCTCCAGGGTAATGGCTACACCTTC. Encoded protein: CASSTFGLQGNGYTF.

V is TRBV18 and J is TRBJ2-1; 7 bases line up with TRBD1. Trimming cost V 5 bases and J 4 bases; bases outside gene matches: 8. Germline loops: CDR1 KGHSH, CDR2 LQKENI. This CDR3 spans 15 amino acids. The CDR3 loop is CASSGDSRTYNEQFF. CDR3 DNA sequence: TGTGCCAGCTCAGGGGACAGTAGGACGTACAATGAGCAGTTCTTC.

J is TRBJ2-5 and V is TRBV29-1, with D possibly matching TRBD1 (6 bases). CDR1 and CDR2 (germline): SQVTM, ANQGSEA. V was clipped by 7 bases and J by 5 bases, with 17 bases between them. This CDR3 has 13 amino acids. The CDR3 protein is CSALGGHGETQYF. DNA for the CDR3: TGCAGCGCCCTAGGGGGTCATGGGGAGACCCAGTACTTC.

The V and J genes are TRBV6-1 and TRBJ2-4, with 12 bases identical to TRBD1. Germline V gene lookup returns CDR1 MNHNS and CDR2 SASEGT. The CDR3 is 16 amino acids. V gave up 2 bases and J gave up 7 bases; unmatched junction bases: 6. CDR3 in DNA: TGTGCCAGCAGTGAAAGTTTGGGACAGGGGGCGAACATTCAGTACTTC. This encodes CASSESLGQGANIQYF.

The chain joins TRBV19 to TRBJ1-6; D is unclear. The CDR3 covers 13 residues. Germline lookup yields CDR1 LNHDA and CDR2 SQIVND (reference sequence). With 0 bases removed from V and 14 bases from J, the gap between germline ends came to 11 bases. Here the CDR3 DNA reads TGTGCCAGTAGTATAGAGGTTAGTCGGGCCCTCCACTTT. This translates into CASSIEVSRALHF.

J is TRBJ2-7 and V is TRBV11-2; 9 bases fit TRBD1. J gave up 9 bases and V 0 bases, and 15 bases lay outside the gene matches. The CDR3 covers 17 residues. In germline, CDR1 is SGHAT, CDR2 FQNNGV. Here the CDR3 reads CASSLDLGRGQGTVQYF. CDR3 in DNA: TGTGCCAGCAGCTTAGATCTAGGAAGAGGACAGGGGACAGTGCAGTACTTC.

The chain joins TRBV7-2 to TRBJ1-4; 8 bases match TRBD1. The CDR3 is 12 residues long. J lost 11 bases, V lost 5 bases, and 4 bases had no gene match. Looked up from germline, CDR1 is SGHTA and CDR2 is FQGNSA. For the CDR3, the DNA is TGTGCCAGCAGCGCCTGGACAGGGAAACTGTTTTTT. Encoded protein: CASSAWTGKLFF.

This clone was seen more than once but under ten times. The chain links TRBV29-1 to TRBJ1-3; D is uncertain. CDR3 length: 13 residues. The V and J ends lost 7 bases and 0 bases respectively, with 10 bases between them. Germline V lookup: CDR1 SQVTM, CDR2 ANQGSEA. CDR3 protein: CSALQSSGNTIYF. As DNA, the CDR3 is TGCAGCGCCCTACAGAGCTCTGGAAACACCATATATTTT.

This chain uses TRBV7-9 with TRBJ2-3; TRBD2 agrees at 7 bases. There are 17 residues in the CDR3. Germline CDR1 reads SEHNR; CDR2 reads FQNEAQ (reference sequence). The V and J ends lost 3 bases and 0 bases, in that order; junction bases with no gene match: 9. The CDR3 region is CASSFWGTGGSTDTQYF. The CDR3 region has the DNA TGTGCCAGCAGCTTCTGGGGAACGGGGGGTAGCACAGATACGCAGTATTTT.

J is TRBJ2-1 and V is TRBV27, with 7 bases matching TRBD2. V was pared by 11 bases and J by 12 bases, with 19 bases of the junction left unmatched. Germline assignment: CDR1 MNHEY and CDR2 SMNVEV (reference sequence). CDR3 length equals 14 residues. CDR3 DNA: TGTGCCGGGGGAGGGCAGGGCTGCAGTTTTGGGCAGTTCTTC. Protein product: CAGGGQGCSFGQFF.

J is TRBJ2-1 and V is TRBV15; 7 nucleotides match TRBD2. After removal of 2 bases from V and 2 bases from J, the junction contained 6 bases not matched to a gene. The CDR3 runs 16 residues. Germline loops: CDR1 LNHNV, CDR2 YYDKDF (reference sequence). The chain's CDR3 is CATSRSGGLAYNEQFF. As DNA, the CDR3 is TGTGCCACCAGCAGATCTGGAGGACTAGCCTACAATGAGCAGTTCTTC.

V and J are TRBV30 and TRBJ2-2; 10 nucleotides match TRBD1. CDR3 length equals 16 residues. After removal of 3 bases from V and 1 base from J, the junction contained 5 bases not matched to a gene. The germline V gene encodes CDR1 GTSNPN and CDR2 SVGIG (reference sequence). This chain's CDR3 is CAWRQRTGGNTGELFF. The CDR3 DNA reads as TGTGCCTGGAGACAACGGACAGGGGGGAACACCGGGGAGCTGTTTTTT. Full variable domain (outside the CDR3, taken from reference TRBV30 and TRBJ2-2): SQTIHQWPATLVQPVGSPLSLECTVEGTSNPNLYWYRQAAGRGLQLLFYSVGIGQISSEVPQNLSASRPQDRQFILSSKKLLLSDSGFYLCAWRQRTGGNTGELFFGEGSRLTVL.

The chain carries TRBV4-2 and TRBJ2-6; D call uncertain. Germline CDR1 is LGHNA and CDR2 is YNFKEQ. The CDR3 contains 18 residues. The V end lost 0 bases, the J end lost 0 bases, and 12 bases lay between the germline ends. The CDR3 is CASSQEGPPRSGANVLTF. The CDR3 DNA reads TGTGCCAGCAGCCAAGAGGGCCCGCCACGCTCTGGGGCCAACGTCCTGACTTTC.

The chain joins TRBV4-2 to TRBJ2-1; TRBD2 matches at 9 bases. V was pared by 3 bases and J by 8 bases, with 8 bases of the junction left unmatched. Germline lookup yields CDR1 LGHNA and CDR2 YNFKEQ. CDR3 length: 15 residues. The CDR3 nucleotides are TGTGCCAGCAGCCAGGCGGGGGGGGATGTCCATGAGCAGTTCTTC. Its protein is CASSQAGGDVHEQFF.

The rearrangement uses TRBV5-5 and TRBJ1-4, with 9 bases lining up with TRBD1. Germline-derived CDR1 and CDR2 are SGHKS and YYEKEE (reference sequence). The junction had 10 bases not matched to a gene; V was cut back by 3 bases and J by 7 bases. The CDR3 consists of 16 residues. CDR3: CASSSQPQGAGEKLFF. For the CDR3, the DNA is TGTGCCAGCAGCTCGCAACCACAGGGGGCCGGTGAAAAACTGTTTTTT.

The chain uses TRBV5-1 and TRBJ1-2, with 8 positions matching TRBD1. The junction had 7 bases not matched to a gene; V was cut back by 0 bases and J by 6 bases. Per germline, CDR1 SGHRS and CDR2 YFSETQ. The length of the CDR3 is 15 residues. The CDR3: CASSLAQGALHGYTF. As DNA, the CDR3 is TGCGCCAGCAGCTTGGCGCAGGGGGCTCTTCATGGCTACACCTTC.